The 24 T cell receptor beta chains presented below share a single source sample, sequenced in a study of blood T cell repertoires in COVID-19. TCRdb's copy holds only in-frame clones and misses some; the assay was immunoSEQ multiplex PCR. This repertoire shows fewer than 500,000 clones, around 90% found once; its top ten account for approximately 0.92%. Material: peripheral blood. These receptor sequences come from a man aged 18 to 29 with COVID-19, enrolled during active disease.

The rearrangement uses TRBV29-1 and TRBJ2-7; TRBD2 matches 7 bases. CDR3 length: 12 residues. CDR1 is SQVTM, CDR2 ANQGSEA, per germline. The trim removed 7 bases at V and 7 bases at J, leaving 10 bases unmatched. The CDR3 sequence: CSGSGLGGEQYF. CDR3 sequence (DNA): TGCAGCGGGTCTGGACTCGGGGGGGAGCAGTACTTC.

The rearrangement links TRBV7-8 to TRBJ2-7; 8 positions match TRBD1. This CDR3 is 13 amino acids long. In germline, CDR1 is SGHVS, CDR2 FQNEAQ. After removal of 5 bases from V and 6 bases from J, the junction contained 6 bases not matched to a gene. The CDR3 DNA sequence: TGTGCCAGCAGCCTAGGACAGGGCGGCGAGCAGTACTTC. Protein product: CASSLGQGGEQYF.

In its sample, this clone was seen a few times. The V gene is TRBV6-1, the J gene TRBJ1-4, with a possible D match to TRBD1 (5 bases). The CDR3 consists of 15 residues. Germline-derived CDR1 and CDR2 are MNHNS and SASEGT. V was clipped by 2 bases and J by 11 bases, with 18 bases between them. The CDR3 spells CASSESGDWREKLFF. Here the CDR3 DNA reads TGTGCCAGCAGTGAAAGTGGGGACTGGAGGGAGAAACTGTTTTTT.

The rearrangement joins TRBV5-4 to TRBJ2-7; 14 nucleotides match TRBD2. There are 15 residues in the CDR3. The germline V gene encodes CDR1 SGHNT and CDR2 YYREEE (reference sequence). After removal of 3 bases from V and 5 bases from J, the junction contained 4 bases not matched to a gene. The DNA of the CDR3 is TGTGCCAGCAGCTCGACTAGCGGGAGGGCTAACGAGCAGTACTTC. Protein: CASSSTSGRANEQYF.

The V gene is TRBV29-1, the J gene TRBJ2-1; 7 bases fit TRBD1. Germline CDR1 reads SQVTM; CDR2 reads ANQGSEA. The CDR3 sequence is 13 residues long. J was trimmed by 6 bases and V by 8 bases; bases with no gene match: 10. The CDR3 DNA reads TGCAGCCTCCGAGGGTCAGGGGGCAATGAGCAGTTCTTC. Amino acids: CSLRGSGGNEQFF.

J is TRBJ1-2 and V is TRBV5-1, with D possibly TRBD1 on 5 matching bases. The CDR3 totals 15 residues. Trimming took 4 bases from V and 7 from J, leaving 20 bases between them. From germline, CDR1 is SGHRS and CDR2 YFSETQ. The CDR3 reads CASSAGLGSDSGYTF. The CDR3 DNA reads TGCGCCAGCAGCGCAGGTCTCGGTTCTGACAGTGGCTACACCTTC. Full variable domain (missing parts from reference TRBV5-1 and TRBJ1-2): KAGVTQTPRYLIKTRGQQVTLSCSPISGHRSVSWYQQTPGQGLQFLFEYFSETQRNKGNFPGRFSGRQFSNSRSEMNVSTLELGDSALYLCASSAGLGSDSGYTFGSGTRLTVV.

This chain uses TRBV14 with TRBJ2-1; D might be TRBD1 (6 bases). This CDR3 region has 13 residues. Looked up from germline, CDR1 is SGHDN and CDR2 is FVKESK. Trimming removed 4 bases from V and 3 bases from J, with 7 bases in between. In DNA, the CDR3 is TGTGCCAGCAGCCTGGGACACTACAATGAGCAGTTCTTC. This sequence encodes CASSLGHYNEQFF.

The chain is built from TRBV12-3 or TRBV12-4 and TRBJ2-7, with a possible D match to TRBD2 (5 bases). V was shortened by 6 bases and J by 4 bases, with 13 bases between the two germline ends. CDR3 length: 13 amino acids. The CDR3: CASSLDGNYEQYF. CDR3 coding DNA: TGTGCCAGCAGCTTGGACGGGAATTACGAGCAGTACTTC.

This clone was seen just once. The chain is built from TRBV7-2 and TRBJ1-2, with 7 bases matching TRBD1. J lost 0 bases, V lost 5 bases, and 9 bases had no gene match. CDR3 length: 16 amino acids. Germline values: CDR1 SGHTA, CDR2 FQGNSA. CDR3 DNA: TGTGCCAGCAGCGCGAGACAGGGAGGAGCTAACTATGGCTACACCTTC. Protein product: CASSARQGGANYGYTF.

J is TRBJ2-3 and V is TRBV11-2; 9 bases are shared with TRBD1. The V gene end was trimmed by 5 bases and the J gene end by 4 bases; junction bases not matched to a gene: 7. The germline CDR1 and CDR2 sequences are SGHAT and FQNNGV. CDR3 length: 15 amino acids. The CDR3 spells CASSQTGGAPDTQYF. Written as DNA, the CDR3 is TGTGCCAGCAGCCAAACAGGGGGCGCGCCAGATACGCAGTATTTT.

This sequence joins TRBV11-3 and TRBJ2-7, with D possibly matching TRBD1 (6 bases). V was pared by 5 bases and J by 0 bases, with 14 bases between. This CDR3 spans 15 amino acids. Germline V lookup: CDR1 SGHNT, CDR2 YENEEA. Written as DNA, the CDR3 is TGTGCCAGCAGCGCCCTGGGGGACAACTCCTACGAGCAGTACTTC. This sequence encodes CASSALGDNSYEQYF. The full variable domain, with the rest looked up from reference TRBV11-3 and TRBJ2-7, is EAGVVQSPRYKIIEKKQPVAFWCNPISGHNTLYWYLQNLGQGPELLIRYENEEAVDDSQLPKDRFSAERLKGVDSTLKIQPAELGDSAVYLCASSALGDNSYEQYFGPGTRLTVT.

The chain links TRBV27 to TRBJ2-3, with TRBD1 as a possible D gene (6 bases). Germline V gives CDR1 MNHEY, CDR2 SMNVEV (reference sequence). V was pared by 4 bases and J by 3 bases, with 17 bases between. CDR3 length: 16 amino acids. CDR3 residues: CASSSRQASVTDTQYF. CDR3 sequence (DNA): TGTGCCAGCAGTTCCCGACAGGCCTCTGTGACAGATACGCAGTATTTT.

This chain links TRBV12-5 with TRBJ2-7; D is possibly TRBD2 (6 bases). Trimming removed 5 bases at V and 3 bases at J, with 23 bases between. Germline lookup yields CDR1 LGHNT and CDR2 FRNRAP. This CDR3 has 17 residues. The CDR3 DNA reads TGTGCTAGTGGTCTCCCCTTAACGGCGGGGTCCCTCTACGAGCAGTACTTC. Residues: CASGLPLTAGSLYEQYF.

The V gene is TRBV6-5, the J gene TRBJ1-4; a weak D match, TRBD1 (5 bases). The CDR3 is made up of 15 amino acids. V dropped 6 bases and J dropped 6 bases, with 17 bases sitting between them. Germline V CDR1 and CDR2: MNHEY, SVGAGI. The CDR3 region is CASSDPPRGDEKLFF. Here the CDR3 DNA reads TGTGCCAGCAGCGATCCTCCCCGGGGGGATGAAAAACTGTTTTTT.

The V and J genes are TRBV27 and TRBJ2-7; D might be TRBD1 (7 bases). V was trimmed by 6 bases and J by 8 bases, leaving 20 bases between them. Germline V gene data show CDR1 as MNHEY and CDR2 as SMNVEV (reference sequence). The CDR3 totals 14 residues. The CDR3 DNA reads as TGTGCCAGCAGACCTCGGGACGCGGGACAGAAGCAGTACTTC. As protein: CASRPRDAGQKQYF.

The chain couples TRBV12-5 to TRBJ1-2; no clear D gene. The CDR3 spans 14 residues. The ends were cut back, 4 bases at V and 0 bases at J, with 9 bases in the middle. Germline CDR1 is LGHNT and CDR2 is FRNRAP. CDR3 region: CASGSGFTNYGYTF. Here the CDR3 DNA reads TGTGCTAGTGGTTCAGGCTTTACTAACTATGGCTACACCTTC.

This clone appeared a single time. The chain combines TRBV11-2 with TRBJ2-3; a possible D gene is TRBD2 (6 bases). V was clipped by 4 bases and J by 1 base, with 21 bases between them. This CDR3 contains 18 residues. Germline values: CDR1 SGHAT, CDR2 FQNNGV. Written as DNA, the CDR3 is TGTGCCAGCAGCTACTTGGCTAGTGGGGGACTTCGCACAGATACGCAGTATTTT. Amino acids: CASSYLASGGLRTDTQYF.

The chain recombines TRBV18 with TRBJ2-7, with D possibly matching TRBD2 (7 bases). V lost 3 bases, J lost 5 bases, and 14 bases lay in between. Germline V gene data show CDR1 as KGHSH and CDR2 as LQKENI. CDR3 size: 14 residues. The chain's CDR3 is CASSPMGGADEQYF. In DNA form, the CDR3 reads TGTGCCAGCTCACCCATGGGGGGGGCCGACGAGCAGTACTTC.

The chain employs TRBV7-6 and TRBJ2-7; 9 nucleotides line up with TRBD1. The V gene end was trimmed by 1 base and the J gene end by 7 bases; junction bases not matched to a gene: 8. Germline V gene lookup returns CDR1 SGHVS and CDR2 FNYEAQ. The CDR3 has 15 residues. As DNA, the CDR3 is TGTGCCAGCAGCTTAGGCACAGGGGGCAGGAGGGAGCAGTACTTC. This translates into CASSLGTGGRREQYF.

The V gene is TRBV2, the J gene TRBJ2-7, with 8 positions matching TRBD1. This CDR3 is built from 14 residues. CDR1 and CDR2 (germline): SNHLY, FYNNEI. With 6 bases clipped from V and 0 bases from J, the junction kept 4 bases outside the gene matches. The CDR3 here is CASSVDRGSYEQYF. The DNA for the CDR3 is TGTGCCAGCAGCGTAGACAGGGGCTCCTACGAGCAGTACTTC.

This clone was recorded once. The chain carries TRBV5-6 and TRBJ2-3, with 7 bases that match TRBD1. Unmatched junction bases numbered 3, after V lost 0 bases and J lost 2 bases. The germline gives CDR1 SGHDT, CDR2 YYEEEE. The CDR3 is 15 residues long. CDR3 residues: CASSLEGQYTDTQYF. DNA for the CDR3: TGTGCCAGCAGCTTGGAGGGACAGTACACAGATACGCAGTATTTT.

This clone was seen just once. The CDR3 bases are TGTGCCAGCAGTCAGAATACCAAAAACATTCAGTACTTC. It translates to CASSQNTKNIQYF. The chain joins TRBV12-3 or TRBV12-4 to TRBJ2-4; D gene ambiguous. This CDR3 contains 13 residues. The germline V and J ends were trimmed by 5 bases and 2 bases, with 7 bases remaining between them.

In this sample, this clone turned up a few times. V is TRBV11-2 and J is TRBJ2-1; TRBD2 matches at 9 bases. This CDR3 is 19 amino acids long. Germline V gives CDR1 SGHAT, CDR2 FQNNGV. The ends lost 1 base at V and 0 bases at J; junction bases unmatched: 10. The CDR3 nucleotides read TGTGCCAGCAGCTTAGCCACCCTAGCGGGGCCGAGCTCCTACAATGAGCAGTTCTTC. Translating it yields CASSLATLAGPSSYNEQFF.

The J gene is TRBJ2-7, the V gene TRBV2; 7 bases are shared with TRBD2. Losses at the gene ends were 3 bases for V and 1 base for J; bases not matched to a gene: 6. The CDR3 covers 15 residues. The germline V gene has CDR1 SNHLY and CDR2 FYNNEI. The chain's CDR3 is CASSDSGGLSYEQYF. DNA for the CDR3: TGTGCCAGCAGTGATTCGGGGGGTTTGTCCTACGAGCAGTACTTC.